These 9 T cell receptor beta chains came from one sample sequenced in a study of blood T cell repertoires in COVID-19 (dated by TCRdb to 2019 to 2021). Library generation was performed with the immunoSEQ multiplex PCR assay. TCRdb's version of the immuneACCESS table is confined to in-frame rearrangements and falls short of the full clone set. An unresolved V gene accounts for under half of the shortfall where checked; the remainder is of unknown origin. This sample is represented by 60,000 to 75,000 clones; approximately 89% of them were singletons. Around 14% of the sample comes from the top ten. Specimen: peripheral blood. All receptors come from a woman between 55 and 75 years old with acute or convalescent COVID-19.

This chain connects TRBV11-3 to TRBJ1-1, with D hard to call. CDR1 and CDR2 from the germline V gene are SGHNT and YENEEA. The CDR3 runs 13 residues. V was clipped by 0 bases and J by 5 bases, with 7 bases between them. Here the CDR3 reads CASSLDGETEAFF. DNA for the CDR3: TGTGCCAGCAGCTTAGATGGGGAGACTGAAGCTTTCTTT.

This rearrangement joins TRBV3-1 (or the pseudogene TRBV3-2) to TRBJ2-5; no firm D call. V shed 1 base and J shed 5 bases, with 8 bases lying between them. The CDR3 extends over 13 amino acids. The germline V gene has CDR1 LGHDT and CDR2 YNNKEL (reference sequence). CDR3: CASSQVVRETQYF. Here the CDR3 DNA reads TGTGCCAGCAGCCAAGTAGTCCGGGAGACCCAGTACTTC.

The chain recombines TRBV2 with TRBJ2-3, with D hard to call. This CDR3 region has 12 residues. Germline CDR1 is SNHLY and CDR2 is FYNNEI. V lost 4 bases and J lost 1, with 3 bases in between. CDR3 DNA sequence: TGTGCCAGCAGTGGCGGCACAGATACGCAGTATTTT. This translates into CASSGGTDTQYF.

DNA for the CDR3: TGTGCCACCAGTGACTCAGGGGGCTTGGAGACCCAGTACTTC. Residues: CATSDSGGLETQYF. The chain has TRBV24-1 and TRBJ2-5; 8 bases are shared with TRBD1. With V trimmed by 4 bases and J by 5 bases, 5 bases remained unmatched. This CDR3 is 14 amino acids long. The germline CDR1 and CDR2 sequences are KGHDR and SFDVKD.

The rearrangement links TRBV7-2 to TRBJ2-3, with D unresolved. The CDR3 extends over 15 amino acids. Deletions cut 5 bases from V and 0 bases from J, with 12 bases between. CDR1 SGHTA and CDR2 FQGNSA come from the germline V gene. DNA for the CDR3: TGTGCCAGCAGCCCCCCTTCCACTAGCACAGATACGCAGTATTTT. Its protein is CASSPPSTSTDTQYF.

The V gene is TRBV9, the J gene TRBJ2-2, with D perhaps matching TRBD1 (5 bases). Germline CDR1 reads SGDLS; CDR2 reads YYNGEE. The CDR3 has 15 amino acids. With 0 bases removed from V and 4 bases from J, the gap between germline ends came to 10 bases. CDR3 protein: CASSVGARGTGELFF. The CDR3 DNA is TGTGCCAGCAGCGTAGGGGCTAGGGGCACCGGGGAGCTGTTTTTT. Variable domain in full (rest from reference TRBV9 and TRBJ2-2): DSGVTQTPKHLITATGQRVTLRCSPRSGDLSVYWYQQSLDQGLQFLIQYYNGEERAKGNILERFSAQQFPDLHSELNLSSLELGDSALYFCASSVGARGTGELFFGEGSRLTVL.

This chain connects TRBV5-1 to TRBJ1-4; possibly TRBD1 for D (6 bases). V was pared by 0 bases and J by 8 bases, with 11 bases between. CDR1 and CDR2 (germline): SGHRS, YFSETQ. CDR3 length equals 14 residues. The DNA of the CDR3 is TGCGCCAGCAGCTTGGGGGGGCGGATCGAAAAACTGTTTTTT. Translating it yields CASSLGGRIEKLFF.

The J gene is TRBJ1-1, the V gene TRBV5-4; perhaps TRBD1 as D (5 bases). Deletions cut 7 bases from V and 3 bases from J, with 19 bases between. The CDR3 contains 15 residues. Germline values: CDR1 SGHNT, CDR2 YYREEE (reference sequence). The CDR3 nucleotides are TGTGCCAGCTCCCTAGGTGGGGGGAGGGACACTGAAGCTTTCTTT. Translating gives CASSLGGGRDTEAFF. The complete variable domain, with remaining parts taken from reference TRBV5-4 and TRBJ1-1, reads ETGVTQSPTHLIKTRGQQVTLRCSSQSGHNTVSWYQQALGQGPQFIFQYYREEENGRGNFPPRFSGLQFPNYSSELNVNALELDDSALYLCASSLGGGRDTEAFFGQGTRLTVV.

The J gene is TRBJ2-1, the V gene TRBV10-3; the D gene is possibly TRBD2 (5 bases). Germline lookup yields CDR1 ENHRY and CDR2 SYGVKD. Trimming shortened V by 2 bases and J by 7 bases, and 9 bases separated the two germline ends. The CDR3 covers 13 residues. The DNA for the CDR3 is TGTGCCATCAGTGAGGAGGGTTCGAATGAGCAGTTCTTC. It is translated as CAISEEGSNEQFF.